One and the same sample provided the 32 T cell receptor beta chains below, sequenced in a study of cytomegalovirus exposure and HLA in healthy donors. It was with 60 Vbeta and 13 Jbeta primers that the PCR ran. TCRdb's copy holds only in-frame clones and misses some; the assay was immunoSEQ multiplex PCR. The sample holds over 65,000 clones. The sample taken for sequencing was PBMCs. The receptors stem from a man aged 25 to 40 in good health and CMV-seronegative.

The genes are TRBV5-6 and TRBJ2-7; 8 bases line up with TRBD1. Looked up from germline, CDR1 is SGHDT and CDR2 is YYEEEE. This CDR3 is built from 14 residues. V gave up 1 base and J gave up 3 bases; unmatched junction bases: 3. The CDR3 DNA reads as TGTGCCAGCAGCTTGTTGGGACAGGACTACGAGCAGTACTTC. Its translation is CASSLLGQDYEQYF.

The rearrangement uses TRBV5-5 and TRBJ1-2, with D perhaps TRBD1 (5 bases). The CDR3 totals 14 residues. Trimming removed 4 bases at V and 4 bases at J, with 14 bases between. CDR1 is SGHKS, CDR2 YYEKEE, per germline (reference sequence). The DNA for the CDR3 is TGTGCCAGCAGCCGGCGGGGGTTTCCCTATGGCTACACCTTC. Translating gives CASSRRGFPYGYTF.

The chain combines TRBV28 with TRBJ2-1; D may be TRBD2 (5 bases). CDR1 and CDR2 from the germline V gene are MDHEN and SYDVKM. The length of the CDR3 is 15 residues. Trimming stripped 2 bases from V and 4 bases from J, with 12 bases between. In DNA, the CDR3 is TGTGCCAGCAGTTTACCGGACTTTCGATACAATGAGCAGTTCTTC. The encoded protein is CASSLPDFRYNEQFF.

This sequence joins TRBV18 and TRBJ1-4, with no clear D. The CDR3 runs 15 residues. Germline assignment: CDR1 KGHSH and CDR2 LQKENI. Trimming pared 6 bases from V and 5 bases from J, leaving 16 bases between. This CDR3 is CASSPITVPNEKLFF. The DNA of the CDR3 is TGTGCCAGCTCTCCTATAACGGTACCGAATGAAAAACTGTTTTTT.

V usage is TRBV4-3 and J usage is TRBJ2-7; no firm D call. The V end lost 3 bases, the J end lost 2 bases, and 8 bases lay between the germline ends. Germline loops: CDR1 LGHNA, CDR2 YSLEER. The CDR3 runs 13 residues. CDR3 nucleotide sequence: TGCGCCAGCAGCCAGAGTGATCCCTACGAGCAGTACTTC. Protein sequence: CASSQSDPYEQYF.

The V call is TRBV2, the J call TRBJ2-3; TRBD2 agrees at 7 bases. Germline CDR1 reads SNHLY; CDR2 reads FYNNEI. This CDR3 contains 15 residues. The V and J ends lost 6 bases and 0 bases, in that order; junction bases with no gene match: 6. CDR3 sequence reads: CASRAWEGSTDTQYF. The DNA of the CDR3 is TGTGCCAGCAGGGCGTGGGAGGGGAGCACAGATACGCAGTATTTT.

The chain has TRBV27 and TRBJ1-1; tentative D call: TRBD1 (6 bases). CDR1 and CDR2 (germline): MNHEY, SMNVEV (reference sequence). V was shortened by 7 bases and J by 0 bases, with 9 bases between the two germline ends. This CDR3 is 13 amino acids long. The CDR3 nucleotides are TGTGCCAGCAAAAGGGGGATGAACACTGAAGCTTTCTTT. This gives the protein CASKRGMNTEAFF.

A note on this clone: A junction end diverges from the germline sequence, so it may reflect a read error. The chain recombines TRBV9 with TRBJ2-1, with TRBD1 identical over 8 bases. CDR1 is SGDLS, CDR2 YYNGEE, per germline. The CDR3 runs to 13 residues. CDR3 bases: TGTGCCAGCAGCGTAGGGGTCAGGACAGGGATGATCTTC. It translates to CASSVGVRTGMIF.

The chain combines TRBV18 with TRBJ2-7; 9 nucleotides agree with TRBD2. In germline, CDR1 is KGHSH, CDR2 LQKENI. Trimming at V came to 6 bases and at J to 0 bases, leaving 6 bases not matched to a gene. The CDR3 runs to 15 residues. The CDR3 region has the DNA TGTGCCAGCTCGCCTCTAGCGGGGACCTCCTACGAGCAGTACTTC. Translating it yields CASSPLAGTSYEQYF.

The gene calls are TRBV11-2 and TRBJ2-3; 14 bases align to TRBD2. The CDR3 is 16 residues long. J was trimmed by 3 bases and V by 5 bases; bases with no gene match: 4. Germline loops: CDR1 SGHAT, CDR2 FQNNGV. DNA of the CDR3: TGTGCCAGCAGCGGGACTAGCGGGGGCCGTACAGATACGCAGTATTTT. This gives the protein CASSGTSGGRTDTQYF.

V usage is TRBV7-3 and J usage is TRBJ2-7; perhaps TRBD2 as D (5 bases). The CDR3 loop spans 13 amino acids. V lost 1 base and J lost 3, with 7 bases in between. Germline V gene sequence: CDR1 SGHTA, CDR2 FQGTGA. This chain's CDR3 is CASSLIGGYEQYF. In DNA form, the CDR3 reads TGTGCCAGCAGCTTAATCGGAGGCTACGAGCAGTACTTC.

The genes are TRBV6-4 and TRBJ1-1; no reliable D call. There are 15 residues in the CDR3. V was trimmed by 0 bases and J by 1 base, leaving 9 bases between them. Germline V gene data show CDR1 as MRHNA and CDR2 as SNTAGT. The CDR3 DNA sequence: TGTGCCAGCAGTGACTCGAGCGAGAAGAACACTGAAGCTTTCTTT. As protein: CASSDSSEKNTEAFF.

The genes are TRBV7-9 and TRBJ2-2; tentative D call: TRBD2 (6 bases). Germline V CDR1 and CDR2: SEHNR, FQNEAQ (reference sequence). CDR3 size: 16 residues. The V and J ends lost 1 base and 8 bases respectively, with 17 bases between them. The chain's CDR3 is CASSLDRESPQGELFF. The CDR3 DNA reads TGTGCCAGCAGCTTAGATCGGGAGAGCCCGCAAGGGGAGCTGTTTTTT.

The chain is built from TRBV6-4 and TRBJ2-7, with D unresolved. The germline V and J ends were trimmed by 11 bases and 2 bases, with 16 bases remaining between them. The CDR3 loop spans 13 amino acids. Germline V lookup: CDR1 MRHNA, CDR2 SNTAGT. The DNA of the CDR3 is TGTGCCCTCGGAGAACCTTACCCCTACGAGCAGTACTTC. Its translation is CALGEPYPYEQYF.

CDR3 sequence (DNA): TGTGCCAGCAGCTTGGGACAGGCCCTCTACAATGAGCAGTTCTTC. Protein product: CASSLGQALYNEQFF. The J gene is TRBJ2-1, the V gene TRBV5-4, with D maybe TRBD1 (6 bases). From germline, CDR1 is SGHNT and CDR2 YYREEE (reference sequence). CDR3 size: 15 residues. With 0 bases removed from V and 3 bases from J, the gap between germline ends came to 10 bases.

The V and J genes are TRBV6-4 and TRBJ2-3; D not certain. Germline values: CDR1 MRHNA, CDR2 SNTAGT. Trimming removed 0 bases from V and 2 bases from J, with 9 bases in between. This CDR3 has 15 residues. CDR3 sequence reads: CASSDSTAVTDTQYF. The CDR3 DNA is TGTGCCAGCAGTGACTCTACAGCAGTCACAGATACGCAGTATTTT.

This chain joins TRBV6-5 and TRBJ1-6; 8 bases line up with TRBD1. This CDR3 spans 15 amino acids. V lost 2 bases and J lost 8; bases outside the gene matches: 5. Per the germline V gene, CDR1 is MNHEY and CDR2 is SVGAGI. CDR3 region: CASSYRTGMDSPLHF. The CDR3 coding sequence is TGTGCCAGCAGTTACAGGACAGGGATGGATTCACCCCTCCACTTT.

The CDR3 coding sequence is TGTGCCAGCAGTTCAGGGGGGTCGGATTCACCCCTCCACTTT. Translating it yields CASSSGGSDSPLHF. This rearrangement joins TRBV28 to TRBJ1-6, with 7 bases fitting TRBD1. The CDR3 runs to 14 residues. V lost 4 bases and J lost 8; bases outside the gene matches: 5. Germline V gene sequence: CDR1 MDHEN, CDR2 SYDVKM. The variable domain in full, with the rest retrieved from reference TRBV28 and TRBJ1-6, is DVKVTQSSRYLVKRTGEKVFLECVQDMDHENMFWYRQDPGLGLRLIYFSYDVKMKEKGDIPEGYSVSREKKERFSLILESASTNQTSMYLCASSSGGSDSPLHFGNGTRLTVT.

This sequence joins TRBV5-6 and TRBJ1-2; 10 nucleotides align to TRBD1. V lost 0 bases and J lost 9; bases outside the gene matches: 8. The CDR3 loop spans 15 amino acids. Germline lookup yields CDR1 SGHDT and CDR2 YYEEEE. Here the CDR3 reads CASSLGDRGVSRYTF. In DNA, the CDR3 is TGTGCCAGCAGCTTGGGGGACAGGGGAGTCTCTCGCTACACCTTC.

The chain links TRBV6-5 to TRBJ2-2; D is undetermined. CDR1 MNHEY and CDR2 SVGAGI come from the germline V gene. Trimming stripped 6 bases from V and 4 bases from J, with 6 bases between. The CDR3 totals 12 residues. The CDR3 region is CASSRSTGELFF. Written as DNA, the CDR3 is TGTGCCAGCAGCCGGTCCACCGGGGAGCTGTTTTTT.

The chain is built from TRBV11-2 and TRBJ2-1, with TRBD2 as a possible D gene (5 bases). The CDR3 sequence is 13 residues long. Trimming cost V 5 bases and J 3 bases, with 8 bases left between them. Germline CDR1 and CDR2: SGHAT and FQNNGV. CDR3 sequence reads: CASSIGLYNEQFF. CDR3 nucleotide sequence: TGTGCCAGCAGCATCGGACTCTACAATGAGCAGTTCTTC.

This sequence joins TRBV2 and TRBJ2-1; TRBD1 matches at 7 bases. J lost 0 bases, V lost 7 bases, and 6 bases had no gene match. This CDR3 is built from 15 residues. Germline lookup yields CDR1 SNHLY and CDR2 FYNNEI. The CDR3: CASKMTGSSYNEQFF. In DNA form, the CDR3 reads TGTGCCAGCAAGATGACAGGGAGCTCCTACAATGAGCAGTTCTTC.

The chain uses TRBV27 and TRBJ1-2, with D possibly TRBD1 on 5 matching bases. The CDR3 runs 14 residues. Trimming pared 6 bases from V and 8 bases from J, leaving 19 bases between. Germline lookup yields CDR1 MNHEY and CDR2 SMNVEV (reference sequence). The CDR3 here is CASRNDRSSGGYTF. DNA of the CDR3: TGTGCCAGCAGGAACGACAGATCATCAGGGGGCTACACCTTC.

V gene TRBV5-1 combines with J gene TRBJ2-5, with TRBD2 matching over 7 bases. The CDR3 has 15 amino acids. Germline CDR1 is SGHRS and CDR2 is YFSETQ. With 0 bases clipped from V and 5 bases from J, the junction kept 7 bases outside the gene matches. The CDR3 loop reads CASSLVFQGGETQYF. The CDR3 DNA reads TGCGCCAGCAGCTTGGTGTTCCAGGGAGGGGAGACCCAGTACTTC.

This chain uses TRBV5-4 with TRBJ1-3; no clear D gene. V was pared by 4 bases and J by 0 bases, with 14 bases between. The CDR3 extends over 16 amino acids. In germline, CDR1 is SGHNT, CDR2 YYREEE (reference sequence). CDR3 residues: CASSPQVGGSGNTIYF. CDR3 bases: TGTGCCAGCAGCCCGCAGGTTGGAGGCTCTGGAAACACCATATATTTT.

This chain connects TRBV2 to TRBJ1-1; D gene ambiguous. V lost 2 bases to trimming and J lost 0 bases, with 4 bases between them. This CDR3 is 13 amino acids long. In germline, CDR1 is SNHLY, CDR2 FYNNEI. The CDR3 nucleotides read TGTGCCAGCAGTGAACAGGTGAACACTGAAGCTTTCTTT. Residues: CASSEQVNTEAFF.

The CDR3 region is CASSLTRRTLAGGSDTQYF. The CDR3 DNA is TGTGCCAGCTCATTAACACGACGGACCCTAGCGGGGGGATCGGATACGCAGTATTTT. The chain joins TRBV18 to TRBJ2-3; 11 bases match TRBD2. The ends lost 5 bases at V and 6 bases at J; junction bases unmatched: 19. CDR1 and CDR2 (germline): KGHSH, LQKENI. This CDR3 has 19 amino acids.

The chain joins TRBV19 to TRBJ1-5; TRBD1 is a possible D gene (6 bases). This CDR3 contains 14 residues. Germline-derived CDR1 and CDR2 are LNHDA and SQIVND (reference sequence). The V end lost 3 bases, the J end lost 4 bases, and 10 bases lay between the germline ends. CDR3 sequence reads: CASSMSDSNQPQHF. CDR3 sequence (DNA): TGTGCCAGTAGTATGTCGGACAGTAATCAGCCCCAGCATTTT.

The V call is TRBV5-1, the J call TRBJ2-2; TRBD1 matches 9 bases. Unmatched junction bases numbered 4, after V lost 4 bases and J lost 3 bases. In germline, CDR1 is SGHRS, CDR2 YFSETQ. The CDR3 has 15 residues. This CDR3 is CASSRRQGDTGELFF. In DNA form, the CDR3 reads TGCGCCAGCAGCCGAAGACAGGGGGACACCGGGGAGCTGTTTTTT. Based on the CDR3 plus reference TRBV5-1 and TRBJ2-2, the full variable domain is KAGVTQTPRYLIKTRGQQVTLSCSPISGHRSVSWYQQTPGQGLQFLFEYFSETQRNKGNFPGRFSGRQFSNSRSEMNVSTLELGDSALYLCASSRRQGDTGELFFGEGSRLTVL.

The rearrangement joins TRBV27 to TRBJ2-5; D remains unclear. V lost 2 bases and J 5 bases, leaving 3 bases between the germline ends. The CDR3 spans 11 residues. CDR1 and CDR2 (germline): MNHEY, SMNVEV (reference sequence). CDR3 nucleotides: TGTGCCAGCAGTTTACCTGAGACCCAGTACTTC. It codes for CASSLPETQYF.

The chain recombines TRBV5-6 with TRBJ2-2, with 8 bases aligning to TRBD1. V shed 3 bases and J 4 bases; nucleotides not matched to a gene: 5. This CDR3 has 15 residues. In germline, CDR1 is SGHDT, CDR2 YYEEEE. The CDR3 protein is CASSSDRVATGELFF. Written as DNA, the CDR3 is TGTGCCAGCAGCTCGGACAGGGTGGCCACCGGGGAGCTGTTTTTT.

For this clone: The sample has other DNA sequences that encode this CDR3 too. The chain uses TRBV18 and TRBJ1-2; D gene uncertain. CDR3 length equals 18 residues. Germline V gene data show CDR1 as KGHSH and CDR2 as LQKENI. The CDR3 region is CASSPYARLILANYGYTF. The CDR3 nucleotides are TGTGCTTCCTCGCCATACGCTCGGCTAATCCTAGCTAACTATGGCTACACCTTC.